The T cell receptor beta chain under discussion was sequenced for a study of technical replicates of blood from several donors. Using immunoSEQ multiplex PCR, the repertoire was profiled, and TCRdb retains in-frame clones only, with some absent. The profile shows tens of thousands of clones, 70% to 90% of them singletons. Only one count was recorded for this clone. Between the trimmed V and J ends, which lost 0 bases and 1 base, there was a span of 12 bases. This CDR3 comprises 16 residues. CDR1 is LGHNA and CDR2 is YSLEER in the germline V gene. The sequenced material came from PBMCs. The chain is built from TRBV4-3 and TRBJ1-1, with D perhaps matching TRBD1 (5 bases). The clonotype comes from a human donor in good health. Some clones in this sample may be carry-over from other donors' samples. The DNA of the CDR3 is TGCGCCAGCAGCCAAGATTCGGGGGGGGAGAACACTGAAGCTTTCTTT. Its protein is CASSQDSGGENTEAFF.